Sequencing of this TCR beta chain was carried out in a study of blood T cell repertoires in COVID-19. Repertoires were generated with immunoSEQ multiplex PCR, while TCRdb's copy carries only in-frame clones and drops some. The sample has over 250,000 clones; around 90% are singletons. The CDR3 extends over 12 amino acids. Trimming removed 6 bases at V and 3 bases at J, with 6 bases between. Germline CDR1 is ENHRY and CDR2 is SYGVKD. Only a few counts were recorded for this clone. The chain links TRBV10-3 to TRBJ1-5, with no clear D. Sample: PBMCs or T cells enriched from blood (not recorded which). The source is a woman aged 25 to 39 who had recovered from COVID-19. The CDR3, as DNA: TGTGCCATCAGGGCCGACAATCAGCCCCAGCATTTT. Translated, it gives CAIRADNQPQHF.